This TCR beta chain was recorded in a study of shared clonotypes between healthy human individuals. Unmatched junction bases numbered 7, after V lost 7 bases and J lost 7 bases. This CDR3 is 13 amino acids long. From germline, CDR1 is MGHDK and CDR2 SYGVNS. Study processing details: Filtering differed because ImmunoSEQ produced junction-only sequences that carried no quality scores. The method was immunoSEQ multiplex PCR; TCRdb's version includes in-frame clones alone and lacks a portion of them. That table gives V, J and clone size, and the DNA gave D and trimming. The sample records roughly 510,000 clones, over 75% being singletons.

The receptor's source is a woman in her thirties or forties in good health. Some clones in this sample may be carry-over from other donors' samples. Sequencing used PBMCs. The chain combines TRBV25-1 with TRBJ1-2; 9 positions match TRBD1. This CDR3 reads CASTAQGAGGYTF. DNA for the CDR3: TGTGCCAGCACCGCACAGGGGGCTGGTGGCTACACCTTC.